This T cell receptor beta chain was recorded in a study of response to subunit inactivated influenza vaccine. Findings and caveats of the study: It was suggested by the authors that few new T cells are recruited by each seasonal influenza vaccination.

The CDR3 is 12 amino acids. CDR1 and CDR2 from the germline V gene are SQVTM and ANQGSEA. V shed 5 bases and J shed 7 bases, with 9 bases lying between them. Each CDR3 protein is one row after TCRdb ran MiXCR on the RT-PCR reads. The table shows around 470,000 distinct CDR3 sequences, with more than 7% occurring only once. Worth noting for this clonotype: Its antigen is unknown.

The clonotype was recovered from a man between 45 and 75 years old who received an inactivated influenza vaccine. The source was PBMCs from blood, collected around 25 months after vaccination. This chain uses TRBV29-1 with TRBJ1-6; no clear D gene. CDR3 protein: CSVREGNSPLHF. DNA for the CDR3: TGCAGCGTTAGGGAGGGAAATTCACCCCTCCACTTT.